Each of the 5 T cell receptor beta chains below was sequenced from the same sample in a study of cytomegalovirus exposure and HLA in healthy donors. PCR employed 60 Vbeta and 13 Jbeta primers. TCRdb's copy holds only in-frame clones and misses some; the assay was immunoSEQ multiplex PCR. The sample lists 150,000 to 180,000 clones; about 80% were seen once. Sequenced: PBMCs. Source of these receptors: a man aged 30 to 39 in good health and CMV-seropositive.

The chain carries TRBV7-6 and TRBJ2-5, with 14 bases lining up with TRBD2. This CDR3 is built from 16 residues. V was clipped by 7 bases and J by 4 bases; unmatched bases: 8. Germline values: CDR1 SGHVS, CDR2 FNYEAQ. CDR3 sequence (DNA): TGTGCCAGCACCTCGGGACTAGCGGGAGAAGGAGAGACCCAGTACTTC. Residues: CASTSGLAGEGETQYF.

The chain carries TRBV6-6 and TRBJ2-7; 7 bases are a match to TRBD2. Germline V gene sequence: CDR1 MNHNY, CDR2 SVGAGI (reference sequence). The CDR3 length is 11 residues. V shed 7 bases and J 3 bases; nucleotides not matched to a gene: 0. CDR3 sequence reads: CASIAGYEQYF. The CDR3 DNA reads TGTGCCAGCATAGCGGGCTACGAGCAGTACTTC.

This sequence joins TRBV7-2 and TRBJ1-1; 7 bases align to TRBD1. Trimming cost V 2 bases and J 11 bases; bases outside gene matches: 14. In germline, CDR1 is SGHTA, CDR2 FQGNSA. The CDR3 contains 15 residues. CDR3 residues: CASSLRTGEVMQAFF. CDR3 DNA: TGTGCCAGCAGCTTACGGACAGGAGAAGTCATGCAGGCTTTCTTT.

In nucleotides, the CDR3 is TGTGCCAGCAGCCAAGGGCAGGGAAGCAATCAGCCCCAGCATTTT. It is translated as CASSQGQGSNQPQHF. The chain is built from TRBV4-2 and TRBJ1-5; maybe TRBD1 (5 bases). From germline, CDR1 is LGHNA and CDR2 YNFKEQ. The CDR3 has 15 amino acids. Trimming took 1 base from V and 1 from J, leaving 8 bases between them.

CDR3 DNA sequence: TGTGCCAGCAGTGAAAGACAGGCCCAACAGCCCCAGCATTTT. It codes for CASSERQAQQPQHF. The chain is built from TRBV2 and TRBJ1-5; TRBD1 is a possible D gene (6 bases). Looked up from germline, CDR1 is SNHLY and CDR2 is FYNNEI. This CDR3 has 14 residues. V was shortened by 2 bases and J by 7 bases, with 12 bases between the two germline ends.